These T cell receptor beta chains were read from a single sample in a study of beta chain features in type 1 diabetes. Measured with immunoSEQ multiplex PCR; TCRdb has only the in-frame clones, and not every one. Of 150,000 to 170,000 clones listed, 10% are singletons. Input material: central memory CD4+ T cells from blood. The receptors derive from a man under 40 with type 1 diabetes. CDR3s include the opening cysteine and the closing phenylalanine or tryptophan. D genes are given only for firm matches. Clone size is given for some rows only: seen once, a few or many times, or a class if the clone is expanded.

clone_size j_call v_call d_call cdr3_aa cdr3_nt
few TRBJ2-5 TRBV7-2 TRBD1 CASSRDREETQYF TGTGCCAGCAGCAGGGACAGGGAAGAGACCCAGTACTTC
. TRBJ2-2 TRBV29-1 . CSVSYSASNTGELFF TGCAGCGTTTCCTATTCAGCGTCGAACACCGGGGAGCTGTTTTTT
. TRBJ2-1 TRBV7-9 TRBD2 CASSSLSGGGEQFF TGTGCCAGCAGCTCCCTATCTGGGGGAGGGGAGCAGTTCTTC
few TRBJ1-4 TRBV7-9 . CASSQDSATNEKLFF TGTGCCAGCAGCCAGGACAGTGCAACTAATGAAAAACTGTTTTTT
few TRBJ2-7 TRBV19 TRBD2 CASSTPGLAGDEQYF TGTGCCAGTAGTACCCCAGGACTAGCGGGAGACGAGCAGTACTTC
. TRBJ2-5 TRBV4-2 . CASSMTGLPQETQYF TGTGCCAGCAGTATGACGGGACTTCCCCAGGAGACCCAGTACTTC
. TRBJ1-5 TRBV29-1 . CSVGGEDQPQHF TGCAGCGTGGGGGGGGAGGACCAGCCCCAGCATTTT
. TRBJ2-1 TRBV28 TRBD2 CASNPAGTSGSRGGNNEQFF TGTGCCAGCAATCCCGCCGGGACTAGCGGGAGTCGCGGGGGGAACAATGAGCAGTTCTTC
. TRBJ2-3 TRBV5-4 . CASSLALGGDTDTQYF TGTGCCAGCAGCTTGGCGTTGGGCGGGGACACAGATACGCAGTATTTT
few TRBJ2-5 TRBV25-1 TRBD1 CASIDRGRETQYF TGTGCCAGCATCGACAGGGGGCGGGAGACCCAGTACTTC
. TRBJ2-5 TRBV25-1 TRBD2 CASQGTSGQETQYF TGTGCCAGCCAGGGGACTAGCGGGCAAGAGACCCAGTACTTC
few TRBJ2-7 TRBV7-9 . CASSQTTSFPYF TGTGCCAGCAGCCAAACGACTAGTTTTCCGTACTTC
. TRBJ2-5 TRBV30 . CAWSVRLPQETQYF TGTGCCTGGAGTGTTCGTCTACCCCAAGAGACCCAGTACTTC
. TRBJ1-4 TRBV4-2 . CASSQAHRETDEKLFF TGTGCCAGCAGCCAAGCGCACAGGGAAACCGATGAAAAACTGTTTTTT
few TRBJ1-1 TRBV7-3 . CASSLGANTEAFF TGTGCCAGCAGCCTGGGCGCTAACACTGAAGCTTTCTTT
. TRBJ2-7 TRBV7-3 TRBD1 CASSGGTGTSYEQYF TGTGCCAGCAGCGGGGGGACAGGGACGTCCTACGAGCAGTACTTC
few TRBJ2-1 TRBV4-3 . CASSQVHNRLATNNEQFF TGCGCCAGCAGCCAAGTTCATAATCGGCTAGCGACCAACAATGAGCAGTTCTTC
. TRBJ2-2 TRBV9 . CASTVLSNTGELFF TGTGCCAGCACCGTTCTCTCGAACACCGGGGAGCTGTTTTTT
few TRBJ1-2 TRBV6-6 . CASSGEGAYRGYTF TGTGCCAGCTCCGGAGAGGGTGCCTATCGGGGCTACACCTTC
. TRBJ2-5 TRBV7-9 . CASSRTGTKETQYF TGTGCCAGCAGCAGAACCGGGACAAAAGAGACCCAGTACTTC
few TRBJ2-1 TRBV5-6 . CASSPYRGEQFF TGTGCCAGCAGCCCATATAGAGGCGAGCAGTTCTTC
. TRBJ2-2 TRBV7-3 . CASSPETAGELFF TGTGCCAGTTCCCCCGAGACAGCCGGGGAGCTGTTTTTT
. TRBJ2-1 TRBV7-9 TRBD1 CASSPGQGILQFF TGTGCCAGCAGCCCAGGACAGGGGATTTTGCAGTTCTTC
few TRBJ2-7 TRBV25-1 . CASRIQPYEQYF TGTGCCAGCAGAATACAGCCATACGAGCAGTACTTC
. TRBJ1-5 TRBV23-1 . CANGGYGNQPQHF TGCGCCAACGGGGGTTATGGCAATCAGCCCCAGCATTTT
few TRBJ1-2 TRBV27 TRBD1 CASSLQGDYGYTF TGTGCCAGCAGCCTGCAGGGGGACTATGGCTACACCTTC
few TRBJ2-1 TRBV7-2 TRBD2 CASSFGGEGRREQFF TGTGCCAGCAGCTTTGGCGGGGAGGGGAGGAGAGAGCAGTTCTTC
. TRBJ2-1 TRBV9 TRBD2 CASTPSGSGNNEQFF TGTGCCAGCACCCCTAGCGGGAGTGGGAACAATGAGCAGTTCTTC
. TRBJ2-5 TRBV19 TRBD1 CASSPTGGWETQYF TGTGCCAGTAGTCCTACAGGGGGCTGGGAGACCCAGTACTTC
few TRBJ2-7 TRBV9 . CASSVDRGGHEQYF TGTGCCAGCAGCGTAGACAGGGGGGGGCACGAGCAGTACTTC
. TRBJ2-1 TRBV11-1 TRBD2 CASSPLGLAESSYNEQFF TGTGCCAGCAGCCCCCTGGGACTAGCGGAAAGCTCCTACAATGAGCAGTTCTTC
few TRBJ2-1 TRBV28 . CATVSRHEQFF TGTGCTACGGTATCCCGCCATGAGCAGTTCTTC
. TRBJ2-3 TRBV30 . CAWSPGQSTDTQYF TGTGCCTGGAGTCCCGGACAGAGCACAGATACGCAGTATTTT
few TRBJ2-1 TRBV28 TRBD2 CAALSRTSGSYNEQFF TGTGCCGCCCTTTCGAGGACGAGCGGGAGCTACAATGAGCAGTTCTTC
. TRBJ2-3 TRBV7-9 TRBD1 CAGDRVSDTQYF TGTGCCGGGGACAGGGTATCAGATACGCAGTATTTT
few TRBJ2-2 TRBV9 . CASSGGNSDTGELFF TGTGCCAGCAGCGGTGGTAATAGTGACACCGGGGAGCTGTTTTTT
few TRBJ2-3 TRBV29-1 TRBD2 CSVGAQTSGRADTQYF TGCAGCGTTGGGGCCCAGACTAGCGGGAGGGCGGATACGCAGTATTTT
few TRBJ1-5 TRBV6-1 TRBD1 CASSEYAGQGAQHF TGTGCCAGCAGTGAATATGCTGGACAGGGGGCTCAGCATTTT
few TRBJ1-5 TRBV30 TRBD1 CAWSQPRQGNQPQHF TGTGCCTGGAGTCAACCCAGACAGGGGAATCAGCCCCAGCATTTT
few TRBJ2-7 TRBV6-1 . CASSSEWEQYF TGTGCCAGCAGCTCCGAGTGGGAGCAGTACTTC
few TRBJ2-7 TRBV27 TRBD2 CASSFLRTSGSYEQYF TGTGCCAGCAGTTTCCTGAGGACTAGCGGGAGTTACGAGCAGTACTTC
few TRBJ2-3 TRBV5-4 . CASSLGGTDTQYF TGTGCCAGCAGCTTGGGAGGCACAGATACGCAGTATTTT
few TRBJ1-2 TRBV4-2 . CASSQGGLVSGYTF TGTGCCAGCAGCCAAGGGGGCCTGGTTTCTGGCTACACCTTC
few TRBJ2-2 TRBV7-3 . CASSLLPGELFF TGTGCCAGCAGCTTACTTCCCGGGGAGCTGTTTTTT
few TRBJ2-3 TRBV5-4 . CASSSYRTPDTQYF TGTGCCAGCAGCTCGTATAGAACTCCAGATACGCAGTATTTT